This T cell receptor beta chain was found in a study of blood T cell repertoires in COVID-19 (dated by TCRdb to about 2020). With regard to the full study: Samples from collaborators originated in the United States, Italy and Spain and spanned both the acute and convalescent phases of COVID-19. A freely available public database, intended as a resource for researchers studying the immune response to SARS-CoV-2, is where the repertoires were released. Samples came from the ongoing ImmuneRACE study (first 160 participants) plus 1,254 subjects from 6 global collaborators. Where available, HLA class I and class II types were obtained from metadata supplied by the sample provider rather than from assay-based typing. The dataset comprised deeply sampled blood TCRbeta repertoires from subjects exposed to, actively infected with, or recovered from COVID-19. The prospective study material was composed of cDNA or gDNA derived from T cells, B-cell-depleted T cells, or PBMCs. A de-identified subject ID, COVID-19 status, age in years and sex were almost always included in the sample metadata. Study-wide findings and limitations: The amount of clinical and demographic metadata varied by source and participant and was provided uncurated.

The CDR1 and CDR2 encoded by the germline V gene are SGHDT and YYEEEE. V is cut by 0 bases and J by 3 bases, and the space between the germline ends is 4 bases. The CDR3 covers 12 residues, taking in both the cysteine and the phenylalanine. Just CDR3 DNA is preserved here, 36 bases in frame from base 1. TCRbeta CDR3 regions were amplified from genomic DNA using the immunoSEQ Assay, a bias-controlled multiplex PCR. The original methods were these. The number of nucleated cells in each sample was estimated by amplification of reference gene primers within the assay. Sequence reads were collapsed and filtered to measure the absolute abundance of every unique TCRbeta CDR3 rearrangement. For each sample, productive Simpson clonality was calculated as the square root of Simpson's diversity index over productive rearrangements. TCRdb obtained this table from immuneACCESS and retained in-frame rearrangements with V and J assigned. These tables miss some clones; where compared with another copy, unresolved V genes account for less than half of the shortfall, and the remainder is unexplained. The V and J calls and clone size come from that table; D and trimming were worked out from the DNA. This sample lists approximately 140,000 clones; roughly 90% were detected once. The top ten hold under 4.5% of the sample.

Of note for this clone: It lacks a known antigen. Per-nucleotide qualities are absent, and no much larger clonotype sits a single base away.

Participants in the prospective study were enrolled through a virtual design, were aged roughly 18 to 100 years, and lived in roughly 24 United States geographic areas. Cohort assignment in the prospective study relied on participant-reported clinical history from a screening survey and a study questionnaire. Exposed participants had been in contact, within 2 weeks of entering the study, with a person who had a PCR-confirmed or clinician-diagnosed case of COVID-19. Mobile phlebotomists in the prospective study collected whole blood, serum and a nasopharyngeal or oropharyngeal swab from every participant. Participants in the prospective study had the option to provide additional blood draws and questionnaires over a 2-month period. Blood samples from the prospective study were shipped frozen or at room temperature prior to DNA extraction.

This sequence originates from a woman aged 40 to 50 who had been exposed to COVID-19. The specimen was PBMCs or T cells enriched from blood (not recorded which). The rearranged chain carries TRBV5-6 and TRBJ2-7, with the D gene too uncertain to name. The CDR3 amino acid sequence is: CASSLDNYEQYF. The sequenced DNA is TGTGCCAGCAGCTTGGACAACTACGAGCAGTACTTC.